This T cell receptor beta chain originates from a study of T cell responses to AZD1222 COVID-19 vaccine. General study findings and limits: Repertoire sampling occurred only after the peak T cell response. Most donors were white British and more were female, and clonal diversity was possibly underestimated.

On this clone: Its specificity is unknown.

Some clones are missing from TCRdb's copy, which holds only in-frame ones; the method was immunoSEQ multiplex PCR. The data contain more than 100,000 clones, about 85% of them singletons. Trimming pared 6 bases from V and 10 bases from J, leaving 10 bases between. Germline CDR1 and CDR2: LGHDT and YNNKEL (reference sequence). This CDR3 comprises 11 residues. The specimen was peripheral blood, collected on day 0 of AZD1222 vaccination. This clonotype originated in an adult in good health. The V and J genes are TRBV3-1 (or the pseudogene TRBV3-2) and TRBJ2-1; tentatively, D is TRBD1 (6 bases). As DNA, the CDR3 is TGTGCCAGCAGTCACAGGGACGAGCAGTTCTTC. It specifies CASSHRDEQFF.